What follows are 3 T cell receptor beta chains derived from one specimen sequenced in a study of CD8+ T cells in alopecia areata. Noted treatment: oral pan-JAK inhibitor, 5-10 mg twice daily. RNA extraction and reverse transcription yielded cDNA as sequencing template. This table comes from immunoSEQ multiplex PCR, and its TCRdb copy is limited to in-frame clones, with some not included. The sample records under 150,000 clones, less than 70% being singletons. Here the sequenced sample was CD4+ T cells sorted from blood, taken at week 24, from a patient treated with tofacitinib. Receptors were obtained from a human donor with alopecia areata.

The V call is TRBV7-9, the J call TRBJ1-6; TRBD1 is a possible D gene (6 bases). The CDR3 runs to 14 residues. V lost 5 bases, J lost 10 bases, and 15 bases lay in between. Germline lookup yields CDR1 SEHNR and CDR2 FQNEAQ (reference sequence). CDR3 in amino acids: CASSGSGGLSPLHF. The CDR3 nucleotides are TGTGCCAGCAGCGGATCTGGGGGCCTATCACCCCTCCACTTT.

This clone came up once. The V call is TRBV25-1, the J call TRBJ2-7; no firm D call. The CDR3 spans 12 residues. Germline V gives CDR1 MGHDK, CDR2 SYGVNS. V was cut by 6 bases and J by 4 bases, with 10 bases left in between. CDR3: CASSYMGYEQYF. The CDR3 DNA sequence: TGTGCCAGCAGCTATATGGGGTACGAGCAGTACTTC.

This clone was counted between two and nine times. The V gene is TRBV2, the J gene TRBJ1-2; D is ambiguous. The germline V and J ends were trimmed by 4 bases and 0 bases, with 6 bases remaining between them. Per germline, CDR1 SNHLY and CDR2 FYNNEI. This CDR3 has 13 amino acids. CDR3 region: CASSVRANYGYTF. The CDR3, as DNA: TGTGCCAGCAGTGTTAGGGCTAACTATGGCTACACCTTC.